Each of the 16 T cell receptor beta chains below was sequenced from the same sample in a study of T cell changes during pregnancy in multiple sclerosis. Sequencing was performed with immunoSEQ multiplex PCR; in TCRdb, only in-frame clones are kept and a portion is missing. The sample includes 50,000 to 65,000 clones, approximately 93% seen only once; the top ten take around 3%. The source was CD8+ T cells from peripheral blood mononuclear cells, collected in the second trimester of pregnancy. All receptors come from a female donor with multiple sclerosis, enrolled in a pregnancy study.

As regards this clone: Here the CDR3 omits its conserved ending phenylalanine or tryptophan, so a read error is the likely source. The DNA is omitted, as the CDR3 cannot be located on it reliably, and the CDR3 follows TCRdb's listing. This chain connects TRBV11-2 to TRBJ2-7; the table's D call, TRBD1, has no DNA check behind it. A total of 11 residues make up the CDR3, ends included. The germline CDR1 and CDR2 sequences are SGHAT and FQNNGV. CDR3 residues: CASSLGSGQLY.

The chain carries TRBV15 and TRBJ2-3; 7 bases map to TRBD2. V lost 5 bases, J lost 0 bases, and 5 bases stayed unmatched. Germline loops: CDR1 LNHNV, CDR2 YYDKDF (reference sequence). The CDR3 runs to 15 residues. In nucleotides, the CDR3 is TGTGCCACCAGCCGAAGCGGGGCTAGCACAGATACGCAGTATTTT. Translated, it gives CATSRSGASTDTQYF.

This sequence joins TRBV7-6 and TRBJ2-2, with 9 bases identical to TRBD2. Trimming removed 0 bases from V and 2 bases from J; junction bases left unmatched: 4. The CDR3 is 17 amino acids. CDR1 SGHVS and CDR2 FNYEAQ come from the germline V gene. The CDR3 spells CASSLAVAGVNTGELFF. The CDR3 DNA follows: TGTGCCAGCAGCTTAGCGGTAGCGGGAGTTAACACCGGGGAGCTGTTTTTT.

V and J are TRBV4-3 and TRBJ2-5, with TRBD2 as a possible D gene (6 bases). The CDR3 is made up of 15 amino acids. Germline V CDR1 and CDR2: LGHNA, YSLEER. The V end lost 2 bases, the J end lost 4 bases, and 14 bases lay between the germline ends. CDR3 DNA: TGCGCCAGCAGCCAACATTCCAGCGGGCCAGAGACCCAGTACTTC. It specifies CASSQHSSGPETQYF.

The chain carries TRBV4-3 and TRBJ2-1, with 7 nucleotides matching TRBD2. V lost 6 bases to trimming and J lost 2 bases; unmatched junction nucleotides: 4. The germline V gene has CDR1 LGHNA and CDR2 YSLEER. This CDR3 has 14 residues. The CDR3 DNA follows: TGCGCCAGCAGTAGCGGGTATGCCTACAATGAGCAGTTCTTC. Translation gives CASSSGYAYNEQFF.

V and J are TRBV4-1 and TRBJ1-5; D possibly corresponds to TRBD1 (5 bases). V was pared by 3 bases and J by 0 bases, with 9 bases between. This CDR3 comprises 15 residues. CDR1 MGHRA and CDR2 YSYEKL come from the germline V gene. The CDR3 bases are TGCGCCAGCAGCCATAGACAGAATAGCAATCAGCCCCAGCATTTT. Translation: CASSHRQNSNQPQHF.

This clone came up a few times. The chain employs TRBV7-9 and TRBJ1-5; D is perhaps TRBD1 (5 bases). Germline CDR1 reads SEHNR; CDR2 reads FQNEAQ (reference sequence). Trimming took off 1 base at V and 8 bases at J, with 12 bases between the two ends. CDR3 length equals 14 residues. The CDR3: CASSLDRLDEPQHF. The CDR3 nucleotides are TGTGCCAGCAGCTTAGACAGGCTCGATGAGCCCCAGCATTTT.

The chain uses TRBV30 and TRBJ2-1; TRBD2 agrees at 13 bases. This CDR3 has 16 amino acids. V trimming: 0 bases; J trimming: 4 bases; junction bases outside the gene matches: 3. Germline assignment: CDR1 GTSNPN and CDR2 SVGIG (reference sequence). DNA for the CDR3: TGTGCCTGGAGTGTACCGGGACTAGCGGGGTACAATGAGCAGTTCTTC. Its protein product is CAWSVPGLAGYNEQFF.

This chain uses TRBV6-1 with TRBJ2-4; 10 bases fit TRBD1. The CDR3 length is 16 residues. J lost 6 bases, V lost 1 base, and 6 bases had no gene match. CDR1 and CDR2 from the germline V gene are MNHNS and SASEGT. CDR3 nucleotide sequence: TGTGCCAGCAGTGAAGGGGACAGGGGCTTGGGAAACATTCAGTACTTC. Encoded protein: CASSEGDRGLGNIQYF.

This chain uses TRBV18 with TRBJ2-5; TRBD2 matches at 7 bases. Germline CDR1 and CDR2: KGHSH and LQKENI. CDR3 size: 15 residues. The V gene end was trimmed by 2 bases and the J gene end by 5 bases; junction bases not matched to a gene: 8. The chain's CDR3 is CASSPSGGVGETQYF. DNA of the CDR3: TGTGCCAGCTCACCATCGGGGGGAGTAGGGGAGACCCAGTACTTC.

This rearrangement joins TRBV27 to TRBJ2-5; D remains ambiguous. Germline assignment: CDR1 MNHEY and CDR2 SMNVEV (reference sequence). The CDR3 spans 13 residues. Trimming took off 5 bases at V and 4 bases at J, with 11 bases between the two ends. The CDR3 DNA is TGTGCCAGCAGTATGAAAATGCGAGAGACCCAGTACTTC. Residues: CASSMKMRETQYF.

In this sample, this clone turned up once. The chain employs TRBV30 and TRBJ2-1, with 7 bases lining up with TRBD2. Looked up from germline, CDR1 is GTSNPN and CDR2 is SVGIG (reference sequence). Germline trimming cut 5 bases from V and 1 base from J; bases unmatched to any gene: 5. This CDR3 comprises 14 residues. The DNA for the CDR3 is TGTGCCTGGGGAAGCGGGATTTCCTACAATGAGCAGTTCTTC. This encodes CAWGSGISYNEQFF.

V gene TRBV27 combines with J gene TRBJ1-2, with 8 nucleotides matching TRBD1. Germline-derived CDR1 and CDR2 are MNHEY and SMNVEV (reference sequence). The V and J ends lost 6 bases and 7 bases, in that order; junction bases with no gene match: 7. This CDR3 has 13 residues. Here the CDR3 reads CASSRRGHGGYTF. In DNA form, the CDR3 reads TGTGCCAGCAGCCGCAGGGGGCATGGTGGCTACACCTTC.

J is TRBJ2-1 and V is TRBV7-6; maybe TRBD1 (5 bases). The ends were cut back, 5 bases at V and 5 bases at J, with 10 bases in the middle. Germline CDR1 SGHVS, CDR2 FNYEAQ. The CDR3 is made up of 13 amino acids. The CDR3 is CASSGALDNEQFF. Written as DNA, the CDR3 is TGTGCCAGCAGCGGGGCCTTGGACAATGAGCAGTTCTTC.

Of note for this clone: At the DNA level, this CDR3 is encoded by other sequences in the same sample as well. The chain recombines TRBV30 with TRBJ2-7, with D possibly TRBD2 on 6 matching bases. This CDR3 region has 12 residues. Germline CDR1 GTSNPN, CDR2 SVGIG (reference sequence). V was clipped by 0 bases and J by 4 bases, with 7 bases between them. The CDR3, as DNA: TGTGCCTGGAGTGTCGGGGGATACGAGCAGTACTTC. It specifies CAWSVGGYEQYF. The full variable domain, its missing parts supplied by reference TRBV30 and TRBJ2-7, is SQTIHQWPATLVQPVGSPLSLECTVEGTSNPNLYWYRQAAGRGLQLLFYSVGIGQISSEVPQNLSASRPQDRQFILSSKKLLLSDSGFYLCAWSVGGYEQYFGPGTRLTVT.

The chain joins TRBV5-1 to TRBJ2-7, with D possibly matching TRBD2 (6 bases). Germline V gene data show CDR1 as SGHRS and CDR2 as YFSETQ. Deletions cut 1 base from V and 4 bases from J, with 18 bases between. The CDR3 is 16 residues long. The CDR3 DNA is TGCGCCAGCAGCTTGTACCTTAGCGGCAAGGGGTACGAGCAGTACTTC. Translation gives CASSLYLSGKGYEQYF.